This T cell receptor beta chain stems from a study of shared clonotypes between healthy human individuals. Study results and caveats: It was anticipated that sequencing depth would influence how many clonotypes donors shared.

Data came from immunoSEQ multiplex PCR; TCRdb stores just in-frame clones and leaves some out. The table includes 450,000 to 500,000 clones, about 80% detected once. Regarding this clone: Its antigen is unknown.

CDR1 and CDR2 from the germline V gene are SGHVS and FNYEAQ. This CDR3 has 17 amino acids. The V and J ends lost 2 bases and 7 bases, in that order; junction bases with no gene match: 12. The gene calls are TRBV7-6 and TRBJ2-1, with 9 bases lining up with TRBD2. This sequence originates from a woman aged 40 to 50 in good health. Some clones in this sample may be carry-over from other donors' samples. The sequenced sample was PBMCs. The CDR3, as DNA: TGTGCCAGCAGCTTAAGGGCGGGAGGGCCTACGGGGAATGAGCAGTTCTTC. Protein product: CASSLRAGGPTGNEQFF.